The text below deals with one TCR beta chain. What it binds is not known. The data are from a study of CD8+ T cells in alopecia areata. Whole-study context: It was 6 to 18 months of tofacitinib, and then there were 6 months off drug.

Once RNA had been extracted, it was reverse transcribed into cDNA to act as the sequencing template. Using immunoSEQ multiplex PCR, the repertoire was profiled, and TCRdb retains in-frame clones only, with some absent. This table has approximately 59,000 clones, 45% to 50% appearing once. Study-level results: Especially in alopecia totalis/universalis, lesional scalp showed greater clonality than normal scalp did.

This CDR3 contains 13 residues. V was trimmed by 5 bases and J by 1 base, leaving 8 bases between them. Germline CDR1 is SEHNR and CDR2 is FQNEAQ (reference sequence). Sampling of alopecia areata patients yielded lesional scalp punch biopsies as well as peripheral blood. The gene calls are TRBV7-9 and TRBJ1-1, with D uncertain. This TCR derives from a human donor with alopecia areata. Material: CD8+ T cells sorted from blood, obtained at week 0. The CDR3, as DNA: TGTGCCAGCAGCCTAGACACGAACACTGAAGCTTTCTTT. This sequence encodes CASSLDTNTEAFF.